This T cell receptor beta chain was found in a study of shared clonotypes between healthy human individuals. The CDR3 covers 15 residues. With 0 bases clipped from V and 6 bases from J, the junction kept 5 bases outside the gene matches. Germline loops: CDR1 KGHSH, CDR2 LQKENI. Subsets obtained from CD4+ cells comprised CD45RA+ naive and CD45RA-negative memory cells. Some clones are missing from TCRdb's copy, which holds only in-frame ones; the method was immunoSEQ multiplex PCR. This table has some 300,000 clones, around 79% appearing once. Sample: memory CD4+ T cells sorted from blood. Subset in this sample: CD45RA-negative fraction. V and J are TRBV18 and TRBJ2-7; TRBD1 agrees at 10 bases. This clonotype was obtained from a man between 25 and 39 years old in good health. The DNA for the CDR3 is TGTGCCAGCTCACCACCGGGACAGGGGTATTTCGAGCAGTACTTC. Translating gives CASSPPGQGYFEQYF. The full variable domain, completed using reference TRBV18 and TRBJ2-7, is NAGVMQNPRHLVRRRGQEARLRCSPMKGHSHVYWYRQLPEEGLKFMVYLQKENIIDESGMPKERFSAEFPKEGPSILRIQQVVRGDSAAYFCASSPPGQGYFEQYFGPGTRLTVT.